This passage covers 28 T cell receptor beta chains from one sample sequenced in a study of T cell changes during pregnancy in multiple sclerosis. The protocol was immunoSEQ multiplex PCR, while the TCRdb copy is restricted to in-frame clones and leaves out a portion. The sample holds approximately 33,000 clones; almost 90% are singletons and the top ten take approximately 0.74%. This sample comprised CD4+ T cells from peripheral blood mononuclear cells, obtained in the first trimester of pregnancy. The receptors stem from a female donor in good health, enrolled as a control in a pregnancy study.

The chain joins TRBV10-2 to TRBJ1-4; TRBD1 might be the D (6 bases). Germline V CDR1 and CDR2: WSHSY, SAAADI. V was trimmed by 2 bases and J by 2 bases, leaving 9 bases between them. This CDR3 has 15 amino acids. As DNA, the CDR3 is TGCGCCAGCAGTGAGCAGGGGCAGACTAATGAAAAACTGTTTTTT. This gives the protein CASSEQGQTNEKLFF.

The V gene is TRBV7-9, the J gene TRBJ2-7; D gene unclear. V was pared by 0 bases and J by 3 bases, with 12 bases between. CDR1 SEHNR and CDR2 FQNEAQ come from the germline V gene (reference sequence). There are 15 residues in the CDR3. The CDR3 DNA is TGTGCCAGCAGCTTAGCGGCCGTATCCGTCTACGAGCAGTACTTC. It translates to CASSLAAVSVYEQYF.

The chain recombines TRBV11-2 with TRBJ1-6, with a possible D match to TRBD1 (6 bases). This CDR3 spans 14 amino acids. V was trimmed by 3 bases and J by 5 bases, leaving 8 bases between them. Germline-derived CDR1 and CDR2 are SGHAT and FQNNGV. CDR3: CASSFSGDNSPLHF. CDR3 DNA: TGTGCCAGCAGCTTCTCAGGGGATAATTCACCCCTCCACTTT. The whole variable domain, filled in from reference TRBV11-2 and TRBJ1-6, reads EAGVAQSPRYKIIEKRQSVAFWCNPISGHATLYWYQQILGQGPKLLIQFQNNGVVDDSQLPKDRFSAERLKGVDSTLKIQPAKLEDSAVYLCASSFSGDNSPLHFGNGTRLTVT.

The chain couples TRBV5-1 to TRBJ1-1; possible D gene TRBD1, 5 bases. The CDR3 sequence is 15 residues long. Trimming took 0 bases from V and 2 from J, leaving 11 bases between them. Germline V gene data show CDR1 as SGHRS and CDR2 as YFSETQ. This CDR3 is CASSLEAGINTEAFF. CDR3 coding DNA: TGCGCCAGCAGCTTGGAGGCAGGGATAAACACTGAAGCTTTCTTT.

This sequence joins TRBV2 and TRBJ2-3; 8 bases map to TRBD1. This CDR3 region has 15 residues. CDR1 SNHLY and CDR2 FYNNEI come from the germline V gene. V shed 6 bases, J shed 5 bases, and the junction held 10 bases outside the gene matches. For the CDR3, the DNA is TGTGCCAGCAGCGGTAGACAGGGGCGCATAGATACGCAGTATTTT. Its translation: CASSGRQGRIDTQYF. Variable domain in full (rest from reference TRBV2 and TRBJ2-3): EPEVTQTPSHQVTQMGQEVILRCVPISNHLYFYWYRQILGQKVEFLVSFYNNEISEKSEIFDDQFSVERPDGSNFTLKIRSTKLEDSAMYFCASSGRQGRIDTQYFGPGTRLTVL.

The CDR3 DNA reads as TGTGCCAGCAGCCCTAGGCTCAGCGGGGGCCGCAATGAGCAGTTCTTC. Translating gives CASSPRLSGGRNEQFF. V and J are TRBV2 and TRBJ2-1; 8 positions match TRBD2. With V trimmed by 6 bases and J by 6 bases, 13 bases remained unmatched. The CDR3 covers 16 residues. The V gene's germline CDR1 is SNHLY and CDR2 FYNNEI.

V gene TRBV9 combines with J gene TRBJ2-6; 8 nucleotides line up with TRBD2. V trimming: 2 bases; J trimming: 4 bases; junction bases outside the gene matches: 2. This CDR3 comprises 15 residues. The V gene's germline CDR1 is SGDLS and CDR2 YYNGEE. The CDR3 sequence: CASSVGGVGANVLTF. The CDR3 DNA is TGTGCCAGCAGCGTCGGGGGGGTAGGGGCCAACGTCCTGACTTTC.

This clone occurred once. The chain links TRBV4-2 to TRBJ2-1; TRBD2 matches at 13 bases. J gave up 4 bases and V 4 bases, and 4 bases lay outside the gene matches. The germline V gene encodes CDR1 LGHNA and CDR2 YNFKEQ. The CDR3 spans 16 residues. The CDR3 sequence: CASSPSLAGGYNEQFF. The DNA of the CDR3 is TGTGCCAGCAGCCCTTCACTAGCGGGGGGGTACAATGAGCAGTTCTTC.

V is TRBV4-2 and J is TRBJ2-5, with D possibly TRBD2 on 5 matching bases. V lost 4 bases and J 3 bases, leaving 15 bases between the germline ends. The CDR3 loop spans 15 amino acids. CDR1 is LGHNA, CDR2 YNFKEQ, per germline. This chain's CDR3 is CASSPKSSVEETQYF. The CDR3 nucleotides read TGTGCCAGCAGCCCCAAAAGTAGCGTGGAAGAGACCCAGTACTTC.

The table lists this clone with a count of one. This rearrangement joins TRBV30 to TRBJ1-5, with D perhaps matching TRBD1 (5 bases). The CDR3 totals 15 residues. The V end was cut by 0 bases, the J end by 7 bases, with 16 bases between. CDR1 is GTSNPN and CDR2 is SVGIG in the germline V gene (reference sequence). Here the CDR3 reads CAWSVPGQGRQPQHF. For the CDR3, the DNA is TGTGCCTGGAGTGTACCAGGGCAGGGCCGACAGCCCCAGCATTTT.

This chain links TRBV7-9 with TRBJ1-2, with D perhaps matching TRBD1 (5 bases). Germline V lookup: CDR1 SEHNR, CDR2 FQNEAQ (reference sequence). This CDR3 region has 16 residues. V was trimmed by 7 bases and J by 0 bases, leaving 18 bases between them. CDR3 region: CASTKLGGLPNYGYTF. The DNA for the CDR3 is TGTGCCAGCACCAAGCTGGGGGGACTACCTAACTATGGCTACACCTTC.

This sequence joins TRBV6-1 and TRBJ2-7; perhaps TRBD1 as D (5 bases). CDR3 length equals 11 residues. Looked up from germline, CDR1 is MNHNS and CDR2 is SASEGT. Trimming pared 1 base from V and 12 bases from J, leaving 10 bases between. This chain's CDR3 is CASSEDAGLYF. CDR3 nucleotide sequence: TGTGCCAGCAGTGAAGATGCAGGGTTGTACTTC.

A note on this clone: The junction departs from germline at one end; a sequencing error may be responsible. V and J are TRBV2 and TRBJ2-7; 9 nucleotides match TRBD1. Germline V lookup: CDR1 SNHLY, CDR2 FYNNEI. This CDR3 is 8 amino acids long. The CDR3 DNA follows: TGTGCCAGCGGGGACAGGGCCTTC. Its protein product is CASGDRAF.

The V and J genes are TRBV6-5 and TRBJ2-1; TRBD2 matches 11 bases. The CDR3 loop spans 15 amino acids. V was pared by 5 bases and J by 10 bases, with 10 bases of the junction left unmatched. Germline V gene lookup returns CDR1 MNHEY and CDR2 SVGAGI. The CDR3 DNA is TGTGCCAGCAGTCAACTAGCGGGGGCGGGTGGGGAGCAGTTCTTC. It is translated as CASSQLAGAGGEQFF.

CDR3 amino acids: CASSEGAWNGYTF. CDR3 bases: TGTGCCAGCAGTGAGGGGGCCTGGAATGGCTACACCTTC. The rearrangement joins TRBV2 to TRBJ1-2, with D possibly matching TRBD1 (6 bases). V was pared by 3 bases and J by 6 bases, with 11 bases between. CDR1 SNHLY and CDR2 FYNNEI come from the germline V gene. The CDR3 totals 13 residues. The full variable domain, its missing parts supplied by reference TRBV2 and TRBJ1-2, is EPEVTQTPSHQVTQMGQEVILRCVPISNHLYFYWYRQILGQKVEFLVSFYNNEISEKSEIFDDQFSVERPDGSNFTLKIRSTKLEDSAMYFCASSEGAWNGYTFGSGTRLTVV.

The V gene is TRBV29-1, the J gene TRBJ1-4; 8 positions match TRBD1. Trimming removed 7 bases from V and 4 bases from J; junction bases left unmatched: 2. In germline, CDR1 is SQVTM, CDR2 ANQGSEA. The CDR3 extends over 12 amino acids. The CDR3 bases are TGCAGCGGCAGGGGGCTTAATGAAAAACTGTTTTTT. The encoded protein is CSGRGLNEKLFF.

The rearrangement links TRBV15 to TRBJ1-4; possibly TRBD1 for D (5 bases). Germline assignment: CDR1 LNHNV and CDR2 YYDKDF (reference sequence). This CDR3 comprises 17 residues. Between the trimmed V and J ends, which lost 0 bases and 7 bases, there was a span of 18 bases. As DNA, the CDR3 is TGTGCCACCAGCAGAGATCTAGGTTCAGGGAATGGTGAAAAACTGTTTTTT. This sequence encodes CATSRDLGSGNGEKLFF.

The chain uses TRBV10-3 and TRBJ1-1, with 9 bases that match TRBD1. The CDR3 is 15 amino acids. CDR1 ENHRY and CDR2 SYGVKD come from the germline V gene. V shed 5 bases and J 4 bases; nucleotides not matched to a gene: 8. CDR3 DNA: TGTGCCATCAGTCGGCGGGACAGGGTATTCACTGAAGCTTTCTTT. Its translation: CAISRRDRVFTEAFF.

The chain recombines TRBV27 with TRBJ2-4, with D perhaps TRBD1 (5 bases). Trimming pared 2 bases from V and 8 bases from J, leaving 13 bases between. The CDR3 is made up of 14 amino acids. Germline-derived CDR1 and CDR2 are MNHEY and SMNVEV (reference sequence). Here the CDR3 reads CASSLRASRDIQYF. CDR3 nucleotide sequence: TGTGCCAGCAGTTTAAGGGCCTCCAGGGACATTCAGTACTTC.

The chain recombines TRBV7-2 with TRBJ2-1; TRBD1 matches 8 bases. The germline CDR1 and CDR2 sequences are SGHTA and FQGNSA. The CDR3 spans 17 residues. Trimming cost V 4 bases and J 1 base; bases outside gene matches: 9. The CDR3 loop reads CASSSPPGGASYNEQFF. The CDR3 region has the DNA TGTGCCAGCAGCTCACCACCAGGGGGCGCTTCCTACAATGAGCAGTTCTTC.

The V gene is TRBV10-3, the J gene TRBJ1-2; 12 bases match TRBD1. The germline gives CDR1 ENHRY, CDR2 SYGVKD. Trimming took 9 bases from V and 3 from J; bases not matched to a gene: 2. The CDR3 consists of 13 residues. CDR3: CAIGTGGDYGYTF. DNA of the CDR3: TGTGCCATTGGGACAGGGGGCGACTATGGCTACACCTTC.

The V gene is TRBV27, the J gene TRBJ1-5; possible D gene TRBD1, 6 bases. The CDR3 contains 15 residues. Trimming took off 7 bases at V and 0 bases at J, with 13 bases between the two ends. Germline assignment: CDR1 MNHEY and CDR2 SMNVEV (reference sequence). CDR3 nucleotides: TGTGCCAGCAAGGGGGGGATCTATAGCAATCAGCCCCAGCATTTT. Protein product: CASKGGIYSNQPQHF.

Only one count was recorded for this clone. V is TRBV7-6 and J is TRBJ2-1, with a possible D match to TRBD1 (5 bases). The V end lost 5 bases, the J end lost 2 bases, and 13 bases lay between the germline ends. The CDR3 length is 15 residues. Per the germline V gene, CDR1 is SGHVS and CDR2 is FNYEAQ. As DNA, the CDR3 is TGTGCCAGCAGCAACCTGGCAGGGCCCTACAATGAGCAGTTCTTC. The encoded protein is CASSNLAGPYNEQFF.

This chain joins TRBV5-6 and TRBJ1-1; 7 nucleotides align to TRBD1. Per the germline V gene, CDR1 is SGHDT and CDR2 is YYEEEE. The ends lost 3 bases at V and 6 bases at J; junction bases unmatched: 5. The CDR3 runs to 13 residues. The CDR3 region has the DNA TGTGCCAGCAGCTCCGACAGGGCCCCTGAAGCTTTCTTT. Its translation is CASSSDRAPEAFF.

The V and J genes are TRBV5-1 and TRBJ1-2; 10 bases map to TRBD1. The CDR3 spans 17 residues. The V gene end was trimmed by 4 bases and the J gene end by 4 bases; junction bases not matched to a gene: 13. Germline CDR1 SGHRS, CDR2 YFSETQ. Here the CDR3 reads CASSARDRGEFSYGYTF. DNA of the CDR3: TGCGCCAGCAGCGCACGGGACAGGGGAGAATTTAGCTATGGCTACACCTTC.

A single count supports this clone. The chain is built from TRBV2 and TRBJ2-1, with D possibly TRBD2 on 6 matching bases. V was cut by 4 bases and J by 0 bases, with 10 bases left in between. CDR1 SNHLY and CDR2 FYNNEI come from the germline V gene. The CDR3 totals 15 residues. The CDR3 region is CASSGGDHSYNEQFF. CDR3 DNA sequence: TGTGCCAGCAGTGGGGGGGACCACTCCTACAATGAGCAGTTCTTC.

The gene calls are TRBV6-4 and TRBJ1-1; 9 bases map to TRBD1. Germline-derived CDR1 and CDR2 are MRHNA and SNTAGT. V was clipped by 6 bases and J by 2 bases; unmatched bases: 4. The CDR3 sequence is 14 residues long. As DNA, the CDR3 is TGTGCCAGCAGCCCAACAGGGGGCAACACTGAAGCTTTCTTT. Its protein is CASSPTGGNTEAFF.

The chain couples TRBV2 to TRBJ1-2; 8 bases fit TRBD1. With 6 bases clipped from V and 7 bases from J, the junction kept 10 bases outside the gene matches. The germline V gene has CDR1 SNHLY and CDR2 FYNNEI. The CDR3 sequence is 14 residues long. The DNA of the CDR3 is TGTGCCAGCAGAGTAAGGACAGGGATTCCTGGCTACACCTTC. Translation gives CASRVRTGIPGYTF.